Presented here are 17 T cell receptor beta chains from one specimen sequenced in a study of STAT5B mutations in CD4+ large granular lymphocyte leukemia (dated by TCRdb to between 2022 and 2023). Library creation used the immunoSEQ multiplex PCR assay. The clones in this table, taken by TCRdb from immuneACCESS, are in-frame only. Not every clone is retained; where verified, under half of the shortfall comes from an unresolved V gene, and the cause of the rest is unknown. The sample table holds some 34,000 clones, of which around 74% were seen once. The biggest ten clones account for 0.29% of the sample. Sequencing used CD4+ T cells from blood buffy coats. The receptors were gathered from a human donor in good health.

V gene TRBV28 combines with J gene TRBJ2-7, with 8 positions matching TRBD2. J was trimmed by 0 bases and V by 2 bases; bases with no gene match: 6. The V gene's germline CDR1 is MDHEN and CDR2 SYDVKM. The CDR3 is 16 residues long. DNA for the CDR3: TGTGCCAGCAGTTTACACCTAGCGGGCCTCTCCTACGAGCAGTACTTC. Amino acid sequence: CASSLHLAGLSYEQYF.

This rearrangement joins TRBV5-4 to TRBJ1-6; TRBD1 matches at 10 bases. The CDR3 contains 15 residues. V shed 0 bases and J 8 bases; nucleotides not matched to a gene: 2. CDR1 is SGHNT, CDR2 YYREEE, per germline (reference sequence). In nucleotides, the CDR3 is TGTGCCAGCAGCTTGGACGGGACAGGGGATTCACCCCTCCACTTT. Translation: CASSLDGTGDSPLHF.

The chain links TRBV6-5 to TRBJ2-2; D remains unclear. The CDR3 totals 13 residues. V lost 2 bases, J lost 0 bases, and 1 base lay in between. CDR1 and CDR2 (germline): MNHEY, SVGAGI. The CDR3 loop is CASSYPNTGELFF. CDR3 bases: TGTGCCAGCAGTTACCCGAACACCGGGGAGCTGTTTTTT.

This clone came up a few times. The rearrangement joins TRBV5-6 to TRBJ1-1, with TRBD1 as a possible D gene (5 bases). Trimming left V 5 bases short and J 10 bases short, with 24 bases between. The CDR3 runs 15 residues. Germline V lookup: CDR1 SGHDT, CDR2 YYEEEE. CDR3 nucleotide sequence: TGTGCCAGCAGGGTTAGAAGAGACAGCGACGCCGGAGCTTTCTTT. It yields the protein CASRVRRDSDAGAFF.

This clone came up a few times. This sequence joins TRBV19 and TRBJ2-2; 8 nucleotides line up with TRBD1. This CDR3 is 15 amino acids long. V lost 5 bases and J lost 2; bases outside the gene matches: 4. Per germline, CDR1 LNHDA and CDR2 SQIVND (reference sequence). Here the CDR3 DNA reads TGTGCCAGTAGTTTGGGACAGGCCAACACCGGGGAGCTGTTTTTT. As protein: CASSLGQANTGELFF.

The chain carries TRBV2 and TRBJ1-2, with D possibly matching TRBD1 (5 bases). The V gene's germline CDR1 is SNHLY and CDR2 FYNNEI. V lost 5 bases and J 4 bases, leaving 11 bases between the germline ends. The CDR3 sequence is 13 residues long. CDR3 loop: CASSPQGPYGYTF. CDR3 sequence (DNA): TGTGCCAGCAGTCCTCAGGGTCCCTATGGCTACACCTTC.

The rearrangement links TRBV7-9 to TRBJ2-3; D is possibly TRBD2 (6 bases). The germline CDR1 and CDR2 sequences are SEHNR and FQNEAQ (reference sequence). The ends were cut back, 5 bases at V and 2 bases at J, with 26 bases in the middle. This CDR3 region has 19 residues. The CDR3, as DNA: TGTGCCAGCAGCCAAAACTTTGCGGGTTCGCGGGGCTACACAGATACGCAGTATTTT. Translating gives CASSQNFAGSRGYTDTQYF.

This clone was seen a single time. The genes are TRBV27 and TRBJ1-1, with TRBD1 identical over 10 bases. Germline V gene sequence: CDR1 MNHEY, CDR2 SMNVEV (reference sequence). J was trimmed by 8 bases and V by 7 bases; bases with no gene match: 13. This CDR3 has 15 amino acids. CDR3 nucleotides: TGTGCCAGCATCCCAGGACAGGGGGACATTGGCGAAGCTTTCTTT. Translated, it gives CASIPGQGDIGEAFF.

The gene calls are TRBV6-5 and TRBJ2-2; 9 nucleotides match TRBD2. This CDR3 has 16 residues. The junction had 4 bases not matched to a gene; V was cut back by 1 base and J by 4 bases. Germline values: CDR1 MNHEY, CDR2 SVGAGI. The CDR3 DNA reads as TGTGCCAGCAGTTACTATCGCGGGGGGGGCACCGGGGAGCTGTTTTTT. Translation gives CASSYYRGGGTGELFF.

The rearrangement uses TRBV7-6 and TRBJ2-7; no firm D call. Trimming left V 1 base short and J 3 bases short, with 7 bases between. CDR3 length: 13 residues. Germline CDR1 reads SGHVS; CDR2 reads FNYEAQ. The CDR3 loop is CASSLGLNYEQYF. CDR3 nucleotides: TGTGCCAGCAGCTTAGGACTGAACTACGAGCAGTACTTC.

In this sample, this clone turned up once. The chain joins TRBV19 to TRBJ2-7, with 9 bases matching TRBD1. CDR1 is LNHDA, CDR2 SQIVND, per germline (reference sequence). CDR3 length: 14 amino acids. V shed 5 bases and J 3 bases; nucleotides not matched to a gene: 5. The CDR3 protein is CASSSRDRDYEQYF. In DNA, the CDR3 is TGTGCCAGTAGTTCCCGGGACAGGGACTACGAGCAGTACTTC.

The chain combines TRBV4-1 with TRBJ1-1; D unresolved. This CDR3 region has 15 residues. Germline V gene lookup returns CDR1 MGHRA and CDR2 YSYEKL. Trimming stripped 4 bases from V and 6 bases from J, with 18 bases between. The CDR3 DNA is TGCGCCAGCAGCCCTTTAGGGCTGGGTTCGCCTGAAGCTTTCTTT. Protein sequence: CASSPLGLGSPEAFF.

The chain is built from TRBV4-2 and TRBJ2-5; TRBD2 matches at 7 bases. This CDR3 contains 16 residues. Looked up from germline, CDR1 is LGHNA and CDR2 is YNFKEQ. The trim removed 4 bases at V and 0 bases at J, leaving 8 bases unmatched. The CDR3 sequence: CASSPLISGYQETQYF. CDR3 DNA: TGTGCCAGCAGCCCATTAATTAGCGGGTACCAAGAGACCCAGTACTTC.

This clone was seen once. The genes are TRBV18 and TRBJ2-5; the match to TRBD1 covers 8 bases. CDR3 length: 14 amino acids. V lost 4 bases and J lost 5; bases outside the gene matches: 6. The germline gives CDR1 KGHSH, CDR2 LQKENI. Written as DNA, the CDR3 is TGTGCCAGCTCACAGCAGGGGGCTGGGGAGACCCAGTACTTC. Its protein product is CASSQQGAGETQYF.

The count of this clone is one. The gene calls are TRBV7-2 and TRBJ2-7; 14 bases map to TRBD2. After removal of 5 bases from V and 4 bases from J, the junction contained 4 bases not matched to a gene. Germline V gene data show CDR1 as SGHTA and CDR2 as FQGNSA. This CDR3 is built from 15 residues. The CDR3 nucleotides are TGTGCCAGCAGCCCGGGACTAGCGGGAGTTTACGAGCAGTACTTC. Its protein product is CASSPGLAGVYEQYF.

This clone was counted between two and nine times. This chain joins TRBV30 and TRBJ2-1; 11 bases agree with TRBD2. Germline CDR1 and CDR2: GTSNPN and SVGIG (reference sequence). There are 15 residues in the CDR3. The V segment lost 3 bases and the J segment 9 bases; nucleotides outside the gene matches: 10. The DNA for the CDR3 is TGTGCCTGGAGCCCCCTAGCGGGGGGAGGAAGTGAGCAGTTCTTC. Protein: CAWSPLAGGGSEQFF.

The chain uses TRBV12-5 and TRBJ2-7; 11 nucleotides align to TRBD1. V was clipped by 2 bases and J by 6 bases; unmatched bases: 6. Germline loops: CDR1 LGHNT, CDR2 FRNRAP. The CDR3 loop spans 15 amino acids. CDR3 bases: TGTGCTAGTGGTTTGTTCGGGACAGGGGGAAGCGAGCAGTACTTC. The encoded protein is CASGLFGTGGSEQYF.